One sample yielded the 30 T cell receptor beta chains listed below, sequenced in a study of blood T cell repertoires in COVID-19. Libraries were prepared by immunoSEQ multiplex PCR; TCRdb keeps only in-frame clonotypes and omits some of them. The table includes roughly 78,000 clones, 65% to 85% detected once. The sample taken for sequencing was peripheral blood. These receptors all come from a man over 45 with COVID-19, enrolled during active disease.

This rearrangement joins TRBV4-1 to TRBJ2-5; 11 bases are a match to TRBD2. The germline gives CDR1 MGHRA, CDR2 YSYEKL. The CDR3 sequence is 16 residues long. The ends lost 0 bases at V and 7 bases at J; junction bases unmatched: 7. As DNA, the CDR3 is TGCGCCAGCAGCCAAGATGTCCTAGCGGGAGGAGTGACCCAGTACTTC. Translating it yields CASSQDVLAGGVTQYF.

This chain uses TRBV27 with TRBJ2-5; TRBD1 matches 7 bases. This CDR3 contains 15 residues. J gave up 5 bases and V 0 bases, and 6 bases lay outside the gene matches. Germline CDR1 reads MNHEY; CDR2 reads SMNVEV (reference sequence). For the CDR3, the DNA is TGTGCCAGCAGTTTATCTGGGACAGCCTATGAGACCCAGTACTTC. It yields the protein CASSLSGTAYETQYF.

V is TRBV2 and J is TRBJ2-1; TRBD2 might be the D (6 bases). The CDR3 runs to 14 residues. Trimming shortened V by 3 bases and J by 12 bases, and 18 bases separated the two germline ends. Germline CDR1 SNHLY, CDR2 FYNNEI. CDR3 loop: CASSEGRTPPGQFF. The CDR3 nucleotides read TGTGCCAGCAGTGAGGGGAGGACGCCCCCGGGGCAGTTCTTC.

The chain uses TRBV2 and TRBJ2-1, with 7 bases fitting TRBD1. CDR3 length: 14 amino acids. In germline, CDR1 is SNHLY, CDR2 FYNNEI. Trimming cost V 7 bases and J 2 bases; bases outside gene matches: 5. The CDR3 is CASTDTGAYNEQFF. The CDR3, as DNA: TGTGCCAGCACCGATACAGGGGCCTACAATGAGCAGTTCTTC.

This rearrangement joins TRBV19 to TRBJ2-4; TRBD1 agrees at 10 bases. V lost 4 bases to trimming and J lost 7 bases; unmatched junction nucleotides: 4. CDR3 size: 14 residues. Germline CDR1 reads LNHDA; CDR2 reads SQIVND (reference sequence). The CDR3: CASSTDRGPNIQYF. CDR3 bases: TGTGCCAGTAGTACCGACAGGGGGCCTAACATTCAGTACTTC.

The chain recombines TRBV5-1 with TRBJ2-7, with a weak D call TRBD2 (6 bases). Germline-derived CDR1 and CDR2 are SGHRS and YFSETQ. The CDR3 spans 15 residues. V was pared by 0 bases and J by 6 bases, with 16 bases between. DNA for the CDR3: TGCGCCAGCAGCTTGGTGCGCGGGGAAGTAGGCGAGCAGTACTTC. This sequence encodes CASSLVRGEVGEQYF.

The V and J genes are TRBV27 and TRBJ2-7; D gene uncertain. V was trimmed by 4 bases and J by 3 bases, leaving 7 bases between them. In germline, CDR1 is MNHEY, CDR2 SMNVEV (reference sequence). The CDR3 extends over 12 amino acids. Written as DNA, the CDR3 is TGTGCCAGCAGTTCAGGAAACTACGAGCAGTACTTC. Its protein is CASSSGNYEQYF.

This sequence joins TRBV15 and TRBJ2-2; D call uncertain. The V and J ends lost 8 bases and 1 base respectively, with 5 bases between them. This CDR3 comprises 12 residues. Per germline, CDR1 LNHNV and CDR2 YYDKDF (reference sequence). CDR3 amino acids: CATYGNTGELFF. For the CDR3, the DNA is TGTGCCACCTACGGGAACACCGGGGAGCTGTTTTTT.

The CDR3: CASRRRTSGIYDEQFF. The CDR3 bases are TGTGCCAGCAGGCGTCGGACTAGCGGGATTTATGATGAGCAGTTCTTC. The rearrangement uses TRBV2 and TRBJ2-1, with TRBD2 matching 12 bases. The CDR3 has 16 residues. Germline V gene sequence: CDR1 SNHLY, CDR2 FYNNEI. Germline trimming cut 6 bases from V and 8 bases from J; bases unmatched to any gene: 11.

The chain combines TRBV19 with TRBJ1-1, with D possibly matching TRBD1 (6 bases). This CDR3 is 16 amino acids long. Germline V gene lookup returns CDR1 LNHDA and CDR2 SQIVND (reference sequence). Trimming removed 6 bases at V and 5 bases at J, with 22 bases between. DNA of the CDR3: TGTGCCAGTAGGGACCGCGGGGGCCTGGTAGGAACTGAAGCTTTCTTT. Protein: CASRDRGGLVGTEAFF.

The rearrangement joins TRBV28 to TRBJ2-2, with 9 bases matching TRBD2. Germline CDR1 and CDR2: MDHEN and SYDVKM. J was trimmed by 4 bases and V by 9 bases; bases with no gene match: 9. The CDR3 length is 15 residues. The CDR3 is CASLRGGAGTGELFF. In DNA form, the CDR3 reads TGTGCCAGTCTCCGCGGGGGGGCCGGCACCGGGGAGCTGTTTTTT.

The chain combines TRBV6-6 with TRBJ1-2, with 9 nucleotides matching TRBD1. Unmatched junction bases numbered 7, after V lost 6 bases and J lost 5 bases. The CDR3 length is 14 residues. Germline CDR1 and CDR2: MNHNY and SVGAGI (reference sequence). DNA of the CDR3: TGTGCCAGCAGGGGGACAGGGTTTGGGTATGGCTACACCTTC. Residues: CASRGTGFGYGYTF.

Many counts were recorded for this clone. The gene calls are TRBV7-3 and TRBJ1-1; D possibly corresponds to TRBD1 (5 bases). The germline gives CDR1 SGHTA, CDR2 FQGTGA. CDR3 size: 13 residues. V was clipped by 5 bases and J by 1 base, with 8 bases between them. The CDR3 spells CASSLGQNTEAFF. The CDR3 nucleotides read TGTGCCAGCAGCCTCGGACAGAACACTGAAGCTTTCTTT.

This sequence joins TRBV4-1 and TRBJ2-7, with TRBD2 matching over 8 bases. There are 18 residues in the CDR3. Germline loops: CDR1 MGHRA, CDR2 YSYEKL. With 0 bases clipped from V and 6 bases from J, the junction kept 16 bases outside the gene matches. CDR3 in DNA: TGCGCCAGCAGCCAAGATCTTATTCCGGTACTAGCGGAAGGCGAGCAGTACTTC. Translating gives CASSQDLIPVLAEGEQYF.

This chain links TRBV5-1 with TRBJ2-1, with 9 bases lining up with TRBD1. V shed 4 bases, J shed 9 bases, and the junction held 2 bases outside the gene matches. The CDR3 is made up of 12 amino acids. The germline V gene has CDR1 SGHRS and CDR2 YFSETQ. CDR3 amino acids: CASSGTGIEQFF. In DNA form, the CDR3 reads TGCGCCAGCAGCGGGACAGGGATTGAGCAGTTCTTC. The variable domain in full, with the rest retrieved from reference TRBV5-1 and TRBJ2-1, is KAGVTQTPRYLIKTRGQQVTLSCSPISGHRSVSWYQQTPGQGLQFLFEYFSETQRNKGNFPGRFSGRQFSNSRSEMNVSTLELGDSALYLCASSGTGIEQFFGPGTRLTVL.

V is TRBV7-9 and J is TRBJ1-4; 9 bases are shared with TRBD1. The ends lost 3 bases at V and 7 bases at J; junction bases unmatched: 6. The V gene's germline CDR1 is SEHNR and CDR2 FQNEAQ (reference sequence). The CDR3 totals 15 residues. This CDR3 reads CASSFRGQGGEKLFF. CDR3 nucleotides: TGTGCCAGCAGCTTTAGGGGACAGGGAGGTGAAAAACTGTTTTTT.

V is TRBV5-4 and J is TRBJ2-5; TRBD2 is a possible D gene (5 bases). Germline V gene lookup returns CDR1 SGHNT and CDR2 YYREEE (reference sequence). The length of the CDR3 is 14 residues. Trimming left V 0 bases short and J 5 bases short, with 11 bases between. CDR3 amino acids: CASSLGGAEETQYF. Here the CDR3 DNA reads TGTGCCAGCAGCTTGGGGGGAGCAGAGGAGACCCAGTACTTC.

V and J are TRBV28 and TRBJ1-4; perhaps TRBD1 as D (6 bases). V dropped 3 bases and J dropped 7 bases, with 18 bases sitting between them. The CDR3 length is 16 residues. Germline-derived CDR1 and CDR2 are MDHEN and SYDVKM. Written as DNA, the CDR3 is TGTGCCAGCAGTTTTACGCAGGGGCAGGGGATTGAAAAACTGTTTTTT. It codes for CASSFTQGQGIEKLFF.

This clone was seen once. This chain joins TRBV7-2 and TRBJ1-5, with 7 bases matching TRBD1. Germline values: CDR1 SGHTA, CDR2 FQGNSA. Trimming removed 5 bases from V and 4 bases from J; junction bases left unmatched: 5. The CDR3 sequence is 14 residues long. The CDR3 protein is CASSIGTANQPQHF. The CDR3 nucleotides are TGTGCCAGCAGCATAGGGACAGCTAATCAGCCCCAGCATTTT.

This rearrangement joins TRBV10-1 to TRBJ2-1; the D is unclear. V shed 6 bases and J shed 4 bases, with 13 bases lying between them. The CDR3 consists of 14 residues. Germline V gene lookup returns CDR1 WNHNN and CDR2 SYGVQD (reference sequence). The CDR3 sequence: CASRCPISYNEQFF. CDR3 DNA: TGCGCCAGCAGATGTCCTATCTCATACAATGAGCAGTTCTTC.

This clone has a handful of counts. This sequence joins TRBV2 and TRBJ2-1; 15 nucleotides align to TRBD2. After removal of 4 bases from V and 3 bases from J, the junction contained 19 bases not matched to a gene. The CDR3 has 22 residues. In germline, CDR1 is SNHLY, CDR2 FYNNEI. Here the CDR3 DNA reads TGTGCCAGCAGTGGTTGGGCTGGAGGGACTAGCGGGAGGCGGGCGGGCTACAATGAGCAGTTCTTC. It yields the protein CASSGWAGGTSGRRAGYNEQFF.

CDR3 region: CASSPGTLSYNEQFF. The DNA for the CDR3 is TGTGCCAGCAGCCCAGGGACTCTCTCCTACAATGAGCAGTTCTTC. V and J are TRBV7-8 and TRBJ2-1; possibly TRBD2 for D (6 bases). The V gene lost 5 bases and the J gene lost 0 bases, with 11 bases spanning the gap. The CDR3 has 15 amino acids. Germline V lookup: CDR1 SGHVS, CDR2 FQNEAQ.

The chain is built from TRBV28 and TRBJ1-1, with D unclear. The ends were cut back, 7 bases at V and 4 bases at J, with 19 bases in the middle. The CDR3 consists of 15 residues. CDR1 is MDHEN and CDR2 is SYDVKM in the germline V gene. The CDR3, as DNA: TGTGCCAGCACCTCATTCCGAGGGTTTGGCACTGAAGCTTTCTTT. Translated: CASTSFRGFGTEAFF.

This chain connects TRBV6-5 to TRBJ2-7; 9 bases agree with TRBD2. CDR3 length: 14 amino acids. V lost 1 base to trimming and J lost 6 bases; unmatched junction nucleotides: 4. Germline V CDR1 and CDR2: MNHEY, SVGAGI. The CDR3 bases are TGTGCCAGCAGTTACTTAGCGGGAGCACGCGAGCAGTACTTC. Amino acid sequence: CASSYLAGAREQYF.

This chain connects TRBV28 to TRBJ2-7; D remains unclear. The germline V gene has CDR1 MDHEN and CDR2 SYDVKM. The V end lost 4 bases, the J end lost 3 bases, and 13 bases lay between the germline ends. The CDR3 spans 14 residues. The CDR3 nucleotides are TGTGCCAGCAGTTCACCGACGGGTCTCTACGAGCAGTACTTC. It encodes CASSSPTGLYEQYF.

On this clone itself: The same CDR3 can be traced to other DNA sequences in this sample. The V gene is TRBV3-1 (or the pseudogene TRBV3-2), the J gene TRBJ1-2; D might be TRBD1 (6 bases). The CDR3 is 14 amino acids. The ends were cut back, 2 bases at V and 4 bases at J, with 11 bases in the middle. Per germline, CDR1 LGHDT and CDR2 YNNKEL (reference sequence). CDR3 sequence reads: CASSQPGHSYGYTF. The CDR3 DNA sequence: TGTGCCAGCAGCCAACCGGGACACTCCTATGGCTACACCTTC.

The chain uses TRBV7-9 and TRBJ2-5; 7 positions agree with TRBD2. CDR3 size: 15 residues. V lost 1 base, J lost 1 base, and 3 bases stayed unmatched. The germline V gene has CDR1 SEHNR and CDR2 FQNEAQ (reference sequence). CDR3 sequence: CASSLVASGQETQYF. CDR3 in DNA: TGTGCCAGCAGCTTAGTGGCTAGCGGCCAAGAGACCCAGTACTTC.

The V call is TRBV5-1, the J call TRBJ2-1; TRBD2 matches at 9 bases. The CDR3 has 17 amino acids. Germline CDR1 is SGHRS and CDR2 is YFSETQ. V dropped 3 bases and J dropped 5; count of bases not matched to a gene: 12. The CDR3 spells CASSSFSSGTTHNEQFF. CDR3 coding DNA: TGCGCCAGCAGCTCATTTTCTAGCGGGACTACCCACAATGAGCAGTTCTTC. The full variable domain, rest sourced from reference TRBV5-1 and TRBJ2-1, is KAGVTQTPRYLIKTRGQQVTLSCSPISGHRSVSWYQQTPGQGLQFLFEYFSETQRNKGNFPGRFSGRQFSNSRSEMNVSTLELGDSALYLCASSSFSSGTTHNEQFFGPGTRLTVL.

This chain connects TRBV11-2 to TRBJ1-6, with TRBD1 as a possible D gene (6 bases). Trimming left V 4 bases short and J 11 bases short, with 15 bases between. The length of the CDR3 is 14 residues. Germline CDR1 and CDR2: SGHAT and FQNNGV. The CDR3 reads CASSSTGSGAPLHF. The CDR3 nucleotides are TGTGCCAGCAGCTCCACAGGTTCAGGGGCACCCCTCCACTTT.

This rearrangement joins TRBV7-2 to TRBJ2-1; TRBD1 aligns across 9 bases. The CDR3 totals 15 residues. Germline lookup yields CDR1 SGHTA and CDR2 FQGNSA. Trimming at V came to 5 bases and at J to 4 bases, leaving 6 bases not matched to a gene. Written as DNA, the CDR3 is TGTGCCAGCAGCCTTGGGACAGGGCGGTACAATGAGCAGTTCTTC. Translation gives CASSLGTGRYNEQFF.